These 14 T cell receptor beta chains share one sample of origin, sequenced in a study of T cells in Graves' hyperthyroidism and ophthalmopathy. TCR beta CDR3 region amplification was performed from RNA transcripts. The HTBI primer set served for first-round RT-PCR of the TCR CDR3. TCRdb re-analysed the multiplex PCR reads in MiXCR, keeping a single row per CDR3 protein. The data show hundreds of thousands of distinct CDR3 sequences, around 15% seen once. Sequencing was done on a sample of blood. These TCRs come from a woman between 18 and 29 years old with Graves' hyperthyroidism.

This clonotype was observed at least ten times. This sequence joins TRBV18 and TRBJ2-5; 7 bases fit TRBD1. Germline CDR1 and CDR2: KGHSH and LQKENI. This CDR3 has 13 residues. The V and J ends lost 5 bases and 5 bases, in that order; junction bases with no gene match: 5. Here the CDR3 DNA reads TGTGCCAGCTCAACAGACAGGGCTGAGACCCAGTACTTC. Its translation is CASSTDRAETQYF.

This clonotype was picked up a small number of times. The chain joins TRBV29-1 to TRBJ2-7, with 10 positions matching TRBD2. Germline lookup yields CDR1 SQVTM and CDR2 ANQGSEA. V lost 6 bases and J lost 6; bases outside the gene matches: 8. The length of the CDR3 is 13 residues. Here the CDR3 reads CSVISGGSAEQYF. The DNA of the CDR3 is TGCAGCGTCATTAGCGGGGGGAGTGCCGAGCAGTACTTC.

The V gene is TRBV20-1, the J gene TRBJ2-7; TRBD2 matches 9 bases. V trimming: 1 base; J trimming: 5 bases; junction bases outside the gene matches: 0. Per germline, CDR1 DFQATT and CDR2 SNEGSKA (reference sequence). The CDR3 has 12 residues. The CDR3 loop reads CSARGGRDEQYF. The CDR3 DNA follows: TGCAGTGCTAGAGGCGGGAGGGACGAGCAGTACTTC.

This clonotype was counted at least ten times. The chain couples TRBV7-9 to TRBJ2-1; a weak D match, TRBD1 (6 bases). Germline loops: CDR1 SEHNR, CDR2 FQNEAQ (reference sequence). This CDR3 has 16 amino acids. With 2 bases removed from V and 9 bases from J, the gap between germline ends came to 20 bases. DNA for the CDR3: TGTGCCAGCAGCTTATCAGGGGACCCGTTGAGGAGTGAGCAGTTCTTC. This encodes CASSLSGDPLRSEQFF.

In this sample, this clonotype turned up many times. The genes are TRBV6-1 and TRBJ2-7, with D possibly being TRBD2 (6 bases). V shed 8 bases and J shed 1 base, with 15 bases lying between them. Germline CDR1 reads MNHNS; CDR2 reads SASEGT. The CDR3 is made up of 14 amino acids. The CDR3 sequence is CASWGVRSSYEQYF. The CDR3 bases are TGTGCCAGCTGGGGGGTGCGGAGTTCCTACGAGCAGTACTTC.

This clonotype was detected a few times. The chain joins TRBV4-1 to TRBJ2-3; 7 bases map to TRBD2. This CDR3 is 15 amino acids long. V shed 3 bases, J shed 0 bases, and the junction held 3 bases outside the gene matches. Per the germline V gene, CDR1 is MGHRA and CDR2 is YSYEKL. The DNA of the CDR3 is TGCGCCAGCAGCCAGCTAGCGGAAAGCACAGATACGCAGTATTTT. Protein sequence: CASSQLAESTDTQYF.

The V gene is TRBV19, the J gene TRBJ2-1; TRBD2 matches at 9 bases. CDR3 length: 16 amino acids. The trim removed 7 bases at V and 4 bases at J, leaving 11 bases unmatched. Looked up from germline, CDR1 is LNHDA and CDR2 is SQIVND (reference sequence). CDR3 protein: CASTPSGTSSYNEQFF. The CDR3 DNA sequence: TGTGCCAGTACCCCGTCTGGGACTAGCAGTTACAATGAGCAGTTCTTC.

This clonotype showed up many times. V gene TRBV18 combines with J gene TRBJ1-2; perhaps TRBD1 as D (5 bases). The CDR3 has 15 amino acids. The V end was cut by 3 bases, the J end by 4 bases, with 15 bases between. Germline V gene sequence: CDR1 KGHSH, CDR2 LQKENI. The CDR3 protein is CASSPGRLEGYGYTF. In DNA, the CDR3 is TGTGCCAGCTCACCGGGACGGCTGGAAGGCTATGGCTACACCTTC.

This clonotype was detected many times. V gene TRBV2 combines with J gene TRBJ1-5; TRBD1 agrees at 7 bases. This CDR3 is built from 15 residues. V was clipped by 1 base and J by 6 bases; unmatched bases: 6. Germline V gene lookup returns CDR1 SNHLY and CDR2 FYNNEI. Here the CDR3 reads CASSEDQGGGQPQHF. CDR3 DNA sequence: TGTGCCAGCAGTGAAGACCAGGGGGGTGGTCAGCCCCAGCATTTT.

At least ten counts were recorded for this clonotype. This chain links TRBV20-1 with TRBJ2-2, with D possibly matching TRBD1 (5 bases). Germline lookup yields CDR1 DFQATT and CDR2 SNEGSKA (reference sequence). Trimming left V 6 bases short and J 1 base short, with 12 bases between. The CDR3 spans 14 residues. The chain's CDR3 is CSAHEDRNTGELFF. In DNA, the CDR3 is TGCAGTGCCCACGAAGACAGGAACACCGGGGAGCTGTTTTTT.

This clonotype was seen more than once but under ten times. This sequence joins TRBV5-8 and TRBJ2-7; TRBD1 matches 9 bases. Trimming removed 2 bases from V and 12 bases from J; junction bases left unmatched: 9. This CDR3 has 13 amino acids. Germline V gene lookup returns CDR1 SGHTS and CDR2 YDEGEE. The CDR3: CASSFRTGEMLYF. In DNA, the CDR3 is TGTGCCAGCAGCTTTAGGACAGGGGAGATGCTGTACTTC.

This clonotype was found many times. The chain joins TRBV20-1 to TRBJ1-5; no definite D call. Germline CDR1 DFQATT, CDR2 SNEGSKA (reference sequence). The CDR3 is 15 amino acids. V was trimmed by 0 bases and J by 0 bases, leaving 9 bases between them. The CDR3 here is CSARDPRASNQPQHF. The CDR3 DNA is TGCAGTGCTAGAGATCCCCGGGCTAGCAATCAGCCCCAGCATTTT.

The chain combines TRBV6-2 or TRBV6-3 with TRBJ1-6; D not resolved. The CDR3 has 14 amino acids. Per the germline V gene, CDR1 is MNHEY and CDR2 is SVGEGT. Trimming took 6 bases from V and 10 from J, leaving 16 bases between them. CDR3 DNA sequence: TGTGCCAGCAGACTGGACCCAACGGGGTCACCCCTCCACTTT. The encoded protein is CASRLDPTGSPLHF.

This clonotype came up a few times. The V and J genes are TRBV6-2 or TRBV6-3 and TRBJ2-5, with a weak D call TRBD1 (5 bases). CDR3 length: 14 residues. V lost 2 bases and J 2 bases, leaving 9 bases between the germline ends. CDR1 and CDR2 (germline): MNHEY, SVGEGT. CDR3 loop: CASSYRWTQETQYF. CDR3 DNA sequence: TGTGCCAGCAGTTACCGGTGGACACAAGAGACCCAGTACTTC.